The present TCR beta chain was sequenced within a study of blood T cell repertoires in COVID-19. Study details: Acute and convalescent COVID-19 samples came from the United States, Italy and Spain. T cells, B-cell-depleted T cells, or PBMCs provided the cDNA or gDNA that served as material.

In the original workflow: Quantification of nucleated cells was approximated via reference gene primer amplification. The method was immunoSEQ multiplex PCR; TCRdb's version includes in-frame clones alone and lacks a portion of them. For V, J and clone size, that table is used; D and trimming come from the DNA. The data show around 50,000 clones, more than 80% seen once. The Seattle patients, enrolled during active infection, were followed longitudinally. Sequencing used peripheral blood. This clonotype was obtained from a man aged 55 to 70 with COVID-19, enrolled during active disease.

The CDR3 DNA follows: TGCGCCAGCAGTGTAAGGACTAGCGGGGCCCAGTTCTTC. It yields the protein CASSVRTSGAQFF. The gene calls are TRBV10-1 and TRBJ2-1, with 12 bases aligning to TRBD2. Germline CDR1 and CDR2: WNHNN and SYGVQD (reference sequence). The trim removed 4 bases at V and 13 bases at J, leaving 5 bases unmatched. The CDR3 runs to 13 residues.